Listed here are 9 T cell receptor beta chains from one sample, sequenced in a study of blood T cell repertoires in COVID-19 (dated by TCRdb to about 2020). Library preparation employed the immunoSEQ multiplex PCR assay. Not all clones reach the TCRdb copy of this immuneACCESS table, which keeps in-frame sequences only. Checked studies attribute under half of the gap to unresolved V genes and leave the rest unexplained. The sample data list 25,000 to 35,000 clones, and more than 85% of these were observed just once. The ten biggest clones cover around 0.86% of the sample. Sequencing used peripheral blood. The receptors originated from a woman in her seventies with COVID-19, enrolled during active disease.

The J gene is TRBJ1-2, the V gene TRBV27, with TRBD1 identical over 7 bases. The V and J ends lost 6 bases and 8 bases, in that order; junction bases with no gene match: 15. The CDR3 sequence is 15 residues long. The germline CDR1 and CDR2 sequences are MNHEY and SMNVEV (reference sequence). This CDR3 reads CASSTTGQAREGYTF. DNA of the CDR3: TGTGCCAGCAGCACAACCGGACAGGCGCGTGAAGGCTACACCTTC.

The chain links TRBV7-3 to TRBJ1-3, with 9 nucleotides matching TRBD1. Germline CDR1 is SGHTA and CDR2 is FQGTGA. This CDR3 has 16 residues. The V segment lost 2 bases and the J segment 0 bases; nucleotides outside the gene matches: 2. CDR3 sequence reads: CASSLRGQGSGNTIYF. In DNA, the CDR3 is TGTGCCAGCAGCTTACGGGGACAGGGCTCTGGAAACACCATATATTTT.

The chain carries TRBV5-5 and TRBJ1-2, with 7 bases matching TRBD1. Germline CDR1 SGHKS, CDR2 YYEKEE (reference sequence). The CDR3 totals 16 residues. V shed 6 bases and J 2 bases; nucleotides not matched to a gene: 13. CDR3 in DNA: TGTGCCAGCAACCTAGAACAGGGGCCCACAAACTATGGCTACACCTTC. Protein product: CASNLEQGPTNYGYTF.

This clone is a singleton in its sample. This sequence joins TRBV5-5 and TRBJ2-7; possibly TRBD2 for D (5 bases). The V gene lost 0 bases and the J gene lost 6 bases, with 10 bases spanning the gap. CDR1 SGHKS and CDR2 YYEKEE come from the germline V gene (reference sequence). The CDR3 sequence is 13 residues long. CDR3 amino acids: CASSLAPRAEQYF. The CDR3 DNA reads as TGTGCCAGCAGCTTGGCCCCGAGGGCCGAGCAGTACTTC.

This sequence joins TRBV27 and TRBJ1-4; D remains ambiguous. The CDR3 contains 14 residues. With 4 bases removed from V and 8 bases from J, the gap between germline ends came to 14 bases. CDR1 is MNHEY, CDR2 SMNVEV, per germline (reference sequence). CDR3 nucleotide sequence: TGTGCCAGCAGTTGGAACAGCCCGGGGGAAAAACTGTTTTTT. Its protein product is CASSWNSPGEKLFF.

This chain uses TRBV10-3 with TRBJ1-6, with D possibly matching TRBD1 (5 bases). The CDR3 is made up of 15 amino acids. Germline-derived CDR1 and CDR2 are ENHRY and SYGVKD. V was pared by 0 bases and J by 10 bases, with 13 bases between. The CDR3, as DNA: TGTGCCATCAGTGAGTCAGGGGTAACGAGGTCACCCCTCCACTTT. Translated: CAISESGVTRSPLHF.

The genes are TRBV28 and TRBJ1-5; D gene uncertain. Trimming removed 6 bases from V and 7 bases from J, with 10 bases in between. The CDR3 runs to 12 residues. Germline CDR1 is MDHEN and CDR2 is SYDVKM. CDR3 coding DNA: TGTGCCAGCAGGGGCGCTGGGCAGCCCCAGCATTTT. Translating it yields CASRGAGQPQHF.

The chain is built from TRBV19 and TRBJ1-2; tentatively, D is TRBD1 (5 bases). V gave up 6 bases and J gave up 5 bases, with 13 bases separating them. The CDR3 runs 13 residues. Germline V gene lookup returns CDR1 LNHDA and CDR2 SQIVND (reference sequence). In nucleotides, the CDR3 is TGTGCCAGTAGATCGACAGTACATTATGGCTACACCTTC. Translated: CASRSTVHYGYTF. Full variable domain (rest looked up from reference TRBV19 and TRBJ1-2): DGGITQSPKYLFRKEGQNVTLSCEQNLNHDAMYWYRQDPGQGLRLIYYSQIVNDFQKGDIAEGYSVSREKKESFPLTVTSAQKNPTAFYLCASRSTVHYGYTFGSGTRLTVV.

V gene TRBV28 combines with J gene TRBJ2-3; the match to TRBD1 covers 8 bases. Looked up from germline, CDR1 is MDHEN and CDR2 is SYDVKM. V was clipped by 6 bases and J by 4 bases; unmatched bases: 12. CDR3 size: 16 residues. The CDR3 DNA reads TGTGCCAGCAGGTCAACTCACAGGGGGACCGCAGATACGCAGTATTTT. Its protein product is CASRSTHRGTADTQYF. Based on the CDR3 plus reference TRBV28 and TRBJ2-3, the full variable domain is DVKVTQSSRYLVKRTGEKVFLECVQDMDHENMFWYRQDPGLGLRLIYFSYDVKMKEKGDIPEGYSVSREKKERFSLILESASTNQTSMYLCASRSTHRGTADTQYFGPGTRLTVL.